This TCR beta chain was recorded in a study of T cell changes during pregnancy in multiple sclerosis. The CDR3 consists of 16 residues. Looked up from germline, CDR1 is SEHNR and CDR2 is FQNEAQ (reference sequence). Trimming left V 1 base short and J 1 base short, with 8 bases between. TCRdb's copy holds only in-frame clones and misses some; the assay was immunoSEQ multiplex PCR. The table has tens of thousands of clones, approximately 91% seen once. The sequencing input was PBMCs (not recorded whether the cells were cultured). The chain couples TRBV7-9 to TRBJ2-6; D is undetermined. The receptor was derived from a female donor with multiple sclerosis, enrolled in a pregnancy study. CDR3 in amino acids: CASSLVLGSGANVLTF. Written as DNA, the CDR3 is TGTGCCAGCAGCTTAGTCTTAGGTTCTGGGGCCAACGTCCTGACTTTC.